Sequencing of this T cell receptor beta chain was carried out in a study of cytomegalovirus exposure and HLA in healthy donors. This CDR3 is 16 amino acids long. The J segment lost 6 bases and the V segment lost 4 bases, leaving 9 bases of the junction unmatched. CDR1 MDHEN and CDR2 SYDVKM come from the germline V gene. Notes on the study in general: Diagnosis of cytomegalovirus status made by the classifier reportedly showed high specificity and sensitivity.

Comment on this clone: Its target is not known.

PCR was performed using 60 Vbeta and 13 Jbeta primers. Only in-frame clones appear in the TCRdb table, and some are missing; sequencing was by immunoSEQ multiplex PCR. The data contain tens of thousands of clones, roughly 60% of them singletons. The origin of this receptor is a woman aged 50 to 60 in good health and CMV-seropositive. V gene TRBV28 combines with J gene TRBJ2-3; 11 bases agree with TRBD2. Sequenced: PBMCs. The DNA for the CDR3 is TGTGCCAGCAGTTCCGAGACTAGCGGGGAAGGGGATACGCAGTATTTT. This gives the protein CASSSETSGEGDTQYF.